This entry lists 14 T cell receptor beta chains sequenced from one sample in a study of T cells after yellow fever vaccination. TCRdb re-analysed the 5' RACE reads in MiXCR, keeping a single row per CDR3 protein. The sample holds approximately 110,000 distinct CDR3 sequences; about 7% are singletons and the top ten take roughly 2.5%. The sample consisted of CD4+ T cells sorted from PBMCs, taken 10 to 11 days after the first yellow fever vaccination. The receptors come from a man aged 18 to 30 who received the YFV17D yellow fever vaccine.

V and J are TRBV4-3 and TRBJ2-3; TRBD2 aligns across 12 bases. Germline CDR1 is LGHNA and CDR2 is YSLEER. The CDR3 sequence is 15 residues long. V shed 3 bases, J shed 6 bases, and the junction held 4 bases outside the gene matches. In DNA form, the CDR3 reads TGCGCCAGCAGCCAGCTAGCGGGGGGGCCTGATACGCAGTATTTT. The encoded protein is CASSQLAGGPDTQYF.

This clonotype was detected many times. The chain employs TRBV20-1 and TRBJ2-5; 7 bases match TRBD1. Looked up from germline, CDR1 is DFQATT and CDR2 is SNEGSKA (reference sequence). V lost 5 bases, J lost 7 bases, and 10 bases stayed unmatched. The CDR3 extends over 13 amino acids. CDR3 in amino acids: CSADRARGGTQYF. The CDR3 nucleotides read TGCAGTGCTGACAGGGCCCGTGGGGGGACCCAGTACTTC.

This clonotype was recorded at least ten times. V gene TRBV5-1 combines with J gene TRBJ2-3, with D perhaps matching TRBD1 or TRBD2 (6 bases each). Germline CDR1 reads SGHRS; CDR2 reads YFSETQ. This CDR3 has 16 amino acids. Trimming removed 0 bases at V and 1 base at J, with 12 bases between. The CDR3 loop reads CASSLESRGGTDTQYF. CDR3 sequence (DNA): TGCGCCAGCAGCTTGGAGTCTAGGGGGGGCACAGATACGCAGTATTTT.

This clonotype was counted at least ten times. The CDR3 region has the DNA TGTGCCAGCAGTGAGGGACACGGCACCTACGAGCAGTACGTC. This gives the protein CASSEGHGTYEQYV. The chain uses TRBV2 and TRBJ2-7; tentatively, D is TRBD1 (6 bases). Germline CDR1 and CDR2: SNHLY and FYNNEI. Trimming shortened V by 3 bases and J by 2 bases, and 11 bases separated the two germline ends. CDR3 length: 14 amino acids.

This CDR3 reads CASSMDNKETQYF. In DNA, the CDR3 is TGCGCCAGCAGCATGGACAACAAAGAGACCCAGTACTTC. The genes are TRBV5-1 and TRBJ2-5; D possibly corresponds to TRBD1 (5 bases). The germline V gene encodes CDR1 SGHRS and CDR2 YFSETQ. The V gene lost 4 bases and the J gene lost 3 bases, with 10 bases spanning the gap. There are 13 residues in the CDR3.

V and J are TRBV30 and TRBJ1-2; 8 positions match TRBD1. Germline loops: CDR1 GTSNPN, CDR2 SVGIG (reference sequence). With 3 bases clipped from V and 7 bases from J, the junction kept 1 base outside the gene matches. The CDR3 loop spans 11 amino acids. CDR3 sequence (DNA): TGTGCCTGGAGGGACAGGGTTGGCTACACCTTC. Translated: CAWRDRVGYTF.

This clonotype was counted many times. The V call is TRBV29-1, the J call TRBJ2-5, with 9 bases aligning to TRBD1. The V gene's germline CDR1 is SQVTM and CDR2 ANQGSEA. Unmatched junction bases numbered 9, after V lost 7 bases and J lost 6 bases. The CDR3 is 13 amino acids. Here the CDR3 DNA reads TGCAGCGCAACACAGGGGGCAGGAAAGACCCAGTACTTC. This sequence encodes CSATQGAGKTQYF.

This clonotype has only a few counts. The chain employs TRBV5-1 and TRBJ2-5; 12 nucleotides line up with TRBD2. In germline, CDR1 is SGHRS, CDR2 YFSETQ. The V gene end was trimmed by 0 bases and the J gene end by 7 bases; junction bases not matched to a gene: 10. The CDR3 extends over 17 amino acids. CDR3 in DNA: TGCGCCAGCAGCTTGGGACTAGCGGGGGCCTCGGAGTCGACCCAGTACTTC. Translating it yields CASSLGLAGASESTQYF.

A few counts support this clonotype. The chain has TRBV30 and TRBJ2-7; 10 bases match TRBD2. V dropped 6 bases and J dropped 3; count of bases not matched to a gene: 5. This CDR3 is 13 amino acids long. Germline assignment: CDR1 GTSNPN and CDR2 SVGIG (reference sequence). The CDR3 protein is CACRAGGLYEQYF. The CDR3 DNA sequence: TGTGCCTGCAGAGCGGGGGGGCTCTACGAGCAGTACTTC.

This clonotype showed up many times. This chain uses TRBV4-2 with TRBJ1-4, with D possibly TRBD1 on 5 matching bases. The length of the CDR3 is 14 residues. Trimming took off 4 bases at V and 2 bases at J, with 8 bases between the two ends. Germline V gives CDR1 LGHNA, CDR2 YNFKEQ. The CDR3, as DNA: TGTGCCAGCAGCCTTGACAGTACTAATGAAAAACTGTTTTTT. Its protein product is CASSLDSTNEKLFF.

This clonotype was seen at least ten times. The V and J genes are TRBV4-3 and TRBJ1-2; 9 bases are shared with TRBD1. CDR3 length: 15 amino acids. V dropped 0 bases and J dropped 8; count of bases not matched to a gene: 7. CDR1 is LGHNA, CDR2 YSLEER, per germline. The CDR3 sequence: CASSQDRQGVWGYTF. DNA of the CDR3: TGCGCCAGCAGCCAAGATCGACAGGGGGTATGGGGCTACACCTTC.

This clonotype has ten or more counts. The V gene is TRBV4-3, the J gene TRBJ2-7; TRBD1 aligns across 7 bases. The CDR3 has 13 amino acids. With V trimmed by 4 bases and J by 9 bases, 9 bases remained unmatched. From germline, CDR1 is LGHNA and CDR2 YSLEER. The CDR3 DNA follows: TGCGCCAGCAGCCCGAACTGGGACAGCCTGCAGTACTTC. Amino acids: CASSPNWDSLQYF.

The sample holds many counts of this clonotype. The chain links TRBV5-6 to TRBJ2-1, with a weak D call TRBD2 (6 bases). The CDR3 has 16 residues. Germline CDR1 is SGHDT and CDR2 is YYEEEE. Trimming left V 3 bases short and J 2 bases short, with 15 bases between. CDR3 in DNA: TGTGCCAGCAGCTGGGGACTTTTCTTCACCTACAATGAGCAGTTCTTC. This translates into CASSWGLFFTYNEQFF.

This clonotype was detected ten times or more. CDR3: CASTRTGVGDTQYF. CDR3 DNA sequence: TGTGCCAGCACCCGGACAGGGGTTGGTGATACGCAGTATTTT. The chain couples TRBV7-8 to TRBJ2-3, with 9 bases matching TRBD1. Germline V gene sequence: CDR1 SGHVS, CDR2 FQNEAQ. Trimming removed 7 bases from V and 6 bases from J; junction bases left unmatched: 8. The CDR3 length is 14 residues. The whole variable domain, remainder taken from reference TRBV7-8 and TRBJ2-3, is GAGVSQSPRYKVAKRGQDVALRCDPISGHVSLFWYQQALGQGPEFLTYFQNEAQLDKSGLPSDRFFAERPEGSVSTLKIQRTQQEDSAVYLCASTRTGVGDTQYFGPGTRLTVL.